This T cell receptor (beta chain) was captured in a study of cytomegalovirus exposure and HLA in healthy donors. Points from the study as a whole: V- and J-gene trimming in TCR beta was tied to a missense DCLRE1C variant by an analysis performed later. Cytomegalovirus association was assigned to 170 or so TCR beta chains. Relative to the roughly 690-donor mean, N-insertions were reportedly fewer in an Asian-associated ancestry cluster in a later analysis.

Per the germline V gene, CDR1 is SGDLS and CDR2 is YYNGEE. The germline V and J ends were trimmed by 3 bases and 10 bases, with 17 bases remaining between them. This CDR3 region has 15 residues. This clone appeared a few times. Its antigen is not identified. PCR amplification relied on 60 Vbeta primers (plus 13 Jbeta primers). Sequencing was performed with immunoSEQ multiplex PCR; in TCRdb, only in-frame clones are kept and a portion is missing. Here the sample spans 150,000 or so clones, around 80% being singletons. The TCR comes from a female donor in good health and CMV-seronegative. The J gene is TRBJ1-6, the V gene TRBV9; no reliable D call. Material for sequencing was PBMCs. CDR3 loop: CASSADDQPGSPLHF. DNA for the CDR3: TGTGCCAGCAGCGCCGACGACCAGCCGGGGTCACCCCTCCACTTT.